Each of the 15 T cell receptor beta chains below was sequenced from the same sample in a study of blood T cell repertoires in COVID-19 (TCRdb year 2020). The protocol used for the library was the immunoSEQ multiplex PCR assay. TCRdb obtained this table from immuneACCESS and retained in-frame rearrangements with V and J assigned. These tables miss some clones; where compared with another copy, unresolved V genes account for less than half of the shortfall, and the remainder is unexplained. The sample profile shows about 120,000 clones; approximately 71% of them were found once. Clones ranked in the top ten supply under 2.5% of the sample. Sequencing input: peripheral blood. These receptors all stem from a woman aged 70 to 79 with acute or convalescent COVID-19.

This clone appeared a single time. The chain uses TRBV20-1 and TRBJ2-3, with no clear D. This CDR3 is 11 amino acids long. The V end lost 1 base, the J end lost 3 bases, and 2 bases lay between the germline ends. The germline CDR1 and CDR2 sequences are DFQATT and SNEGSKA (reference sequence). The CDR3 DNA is TGCAGTGCTAGAGTAACAGATACGCAGTATTTT. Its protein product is CSARVTDTQYF.

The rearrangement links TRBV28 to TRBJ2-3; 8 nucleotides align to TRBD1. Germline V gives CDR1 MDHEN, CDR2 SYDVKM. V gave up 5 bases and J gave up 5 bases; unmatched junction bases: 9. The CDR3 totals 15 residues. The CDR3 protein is CASSPDRAVIDTQYF. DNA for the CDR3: TGTGCCAGCAGTCCGGACAGGGCCGTGATAGATACGCAGTATTTT.

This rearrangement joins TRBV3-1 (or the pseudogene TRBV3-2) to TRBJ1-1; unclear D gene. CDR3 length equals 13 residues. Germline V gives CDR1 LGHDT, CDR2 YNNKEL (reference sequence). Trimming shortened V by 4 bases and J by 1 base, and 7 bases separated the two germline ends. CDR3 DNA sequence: TGTGCCAGCAGCCCCCGGTCGAACACTGAAGCTTTCTTT. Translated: CASSPRSNTEAFF.

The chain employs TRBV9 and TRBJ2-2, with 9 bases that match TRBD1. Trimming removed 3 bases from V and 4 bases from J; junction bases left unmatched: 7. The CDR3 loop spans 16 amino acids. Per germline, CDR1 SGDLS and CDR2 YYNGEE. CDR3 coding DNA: TGTGCCAGCAGCGCCCGGGACAGGGAGTTCACCGGGGAGCTGTTTTTT. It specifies CASSARDREFTGELFF.

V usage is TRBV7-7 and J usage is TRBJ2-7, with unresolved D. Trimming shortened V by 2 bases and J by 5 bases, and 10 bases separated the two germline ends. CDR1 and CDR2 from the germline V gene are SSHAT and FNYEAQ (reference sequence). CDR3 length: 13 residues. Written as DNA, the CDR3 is TGTGCCAGCAGCTTAAGTGCAGTCCACGAGCAGTACTTC. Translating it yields CASSLSAVHEQYF.

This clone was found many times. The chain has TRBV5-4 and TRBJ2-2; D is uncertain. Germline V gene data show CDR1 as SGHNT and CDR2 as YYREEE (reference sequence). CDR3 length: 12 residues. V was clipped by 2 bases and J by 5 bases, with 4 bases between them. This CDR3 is CASSFNTGELFF. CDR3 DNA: TGTGCCAGCAGCTTTAATACCGGGGAGCTGTTTTTT.

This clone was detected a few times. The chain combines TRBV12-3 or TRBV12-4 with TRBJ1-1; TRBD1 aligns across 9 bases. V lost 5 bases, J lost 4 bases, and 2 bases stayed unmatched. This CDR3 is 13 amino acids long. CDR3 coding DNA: TGTGCCAGCAGTGACAGGGGGAGCACTGAAGCTTTCTTT. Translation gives CASSDRGSTEAFF.

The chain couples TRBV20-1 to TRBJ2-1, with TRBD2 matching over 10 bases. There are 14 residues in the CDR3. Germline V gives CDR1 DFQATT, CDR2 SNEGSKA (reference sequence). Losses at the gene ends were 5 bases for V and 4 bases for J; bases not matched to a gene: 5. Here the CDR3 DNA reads TGCAGTGCTCGTGGACTAGCGGTATACAATGAGCAGTTCTTC. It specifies CSARGLAVYNEQFF.

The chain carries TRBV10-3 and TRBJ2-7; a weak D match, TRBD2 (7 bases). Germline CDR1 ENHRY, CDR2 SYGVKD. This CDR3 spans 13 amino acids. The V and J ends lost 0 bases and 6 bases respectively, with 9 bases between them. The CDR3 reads CAISESGGGEQYF. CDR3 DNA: TGTGCCATCAGTGAGTCGGGAGGGGGCGAGCAGTACTTC.

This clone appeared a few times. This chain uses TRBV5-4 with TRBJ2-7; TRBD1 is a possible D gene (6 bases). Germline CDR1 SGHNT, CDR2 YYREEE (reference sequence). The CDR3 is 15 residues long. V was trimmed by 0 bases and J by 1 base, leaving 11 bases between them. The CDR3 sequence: CASSLGPGDSYEQYF. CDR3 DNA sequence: TGTGCCAGCAGCTTGGGGCCAGGGGATTCCTACGAGCAGTACTTC.

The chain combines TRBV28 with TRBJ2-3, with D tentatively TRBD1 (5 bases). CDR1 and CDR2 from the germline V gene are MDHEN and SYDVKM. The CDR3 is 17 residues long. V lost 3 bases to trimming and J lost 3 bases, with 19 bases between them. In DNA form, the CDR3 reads TGTGCCAGCAGTTTTACGAAATTTGGAGACAGTACAGATACGCAGTATTTT. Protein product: CASSFTKFGDSTDTQYF.

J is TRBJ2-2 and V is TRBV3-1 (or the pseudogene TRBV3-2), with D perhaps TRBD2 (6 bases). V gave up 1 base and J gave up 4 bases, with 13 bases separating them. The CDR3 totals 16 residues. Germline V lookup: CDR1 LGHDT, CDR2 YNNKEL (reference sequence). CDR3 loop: CASSQVRGRGTGELFF. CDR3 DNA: TGTGCCAGCAGCCAAGTTAGAGGGCGGGGCACCGGGGAGCTGTTTTTT.

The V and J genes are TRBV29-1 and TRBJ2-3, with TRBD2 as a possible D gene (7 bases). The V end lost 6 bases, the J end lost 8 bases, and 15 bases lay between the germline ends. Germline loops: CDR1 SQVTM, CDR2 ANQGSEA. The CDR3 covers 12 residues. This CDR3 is CSVHGGAGTQYF. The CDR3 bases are TGCAGCGTCCATGGGGGGGCCGGTACGCAGTATTTT.

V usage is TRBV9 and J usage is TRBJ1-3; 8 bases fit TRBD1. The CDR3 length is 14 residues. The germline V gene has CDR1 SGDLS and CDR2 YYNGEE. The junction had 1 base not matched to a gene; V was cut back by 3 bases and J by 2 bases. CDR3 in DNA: TGTGCCAGCAGCGAGACAGGGGCTGGAAACACCATATATTTT. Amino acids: CASSETGAGNTIYF.

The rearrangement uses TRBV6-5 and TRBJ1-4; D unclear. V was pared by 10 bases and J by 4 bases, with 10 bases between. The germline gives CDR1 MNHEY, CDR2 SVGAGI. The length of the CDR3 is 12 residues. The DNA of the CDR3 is TGTGCCACCGGTGTGATTAATGAAAAACTGTTTTTT. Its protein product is CATGVINEKLFF.